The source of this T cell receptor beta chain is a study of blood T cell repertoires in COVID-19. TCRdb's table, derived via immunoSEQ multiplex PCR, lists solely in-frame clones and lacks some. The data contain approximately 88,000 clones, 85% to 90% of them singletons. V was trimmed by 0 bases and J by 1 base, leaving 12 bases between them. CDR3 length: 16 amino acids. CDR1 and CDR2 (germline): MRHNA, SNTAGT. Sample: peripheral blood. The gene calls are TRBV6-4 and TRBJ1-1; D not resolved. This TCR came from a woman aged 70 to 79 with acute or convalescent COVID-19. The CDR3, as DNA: TGTGCCAGCAGTGACTCGTTCTCAGTCAAGAACACTGAAGCTTTCTTT. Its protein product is CASSDSFSVKNTEAFF.